The clone carrying this TCR beta chain has just a few counts. Its cognate antigen is unknown. Using immunoSEQ multiplex PCR, the repertoire was profiled, and TCRdb retains in-frame clones only, with some absent. The sample includes about 110,000 clones, 85% to 90% of them seen just once. This record belongs to a study of Tregs in tolerant kidney transplant recipients. Germline V gene sequence: CDR1 SGHAT, CDR2 FQNNGV. This CDR3 comprises 13 residues. The V gene lost 0 bases and the J gene lost 8 bases, with 10 bases spanning the gap. Study-level findings and limits: Biological reproducibility was not directly addressed, but technical replication error appeared minimal. Expanding Tregs on activated donor B cells appeared to best identify donor-specific TCRbeta clones. Antigen-driven expansion was suggested because donor-specific Tregs expanded more than all Tregs in tolerant patients. Nucleotide sequences could not be compared across some patients' samples due to primer changes.

The sample consisted of CD4+ T cells from blood, taken before the transplant. The sequence was obtained from a human donor who received a combined kidney and bone marrow transplant. This sequence joins TRBV11-2 and TRBJ1-2; perhaps TRBD1 as D (6 bases). The CDR3 sequence: CASSLDRGGGYTF. Written as DNA, the CDR3 is TGTGCCAGCAGCTTAGACAGGGGTGGGGGCTACACCTTC. Filled out from reference TRBV11-2 and TRBJ1-2, the complete variable domain reads EAGVAQSPRYKIIEKRQSVAFWCNPISGHATLYWYQQILGQGPKLLIQFQNNGVVDDSQLPKDRFSAERLKGVDSTLKIQPAKLEDSAVYLCASSLDRGGGYTFGSGTRLTVV.